Below are 5 T cell receptor beta chains sequenced from a single sample in a study of Ad26.COV2.S vaccination and SARS-CoV-2 variants. Libraries were prepared by immunoSEQ multiplex PCR; TCRdb keeps only in-frame clonotypes and omits some of them. In the table there are some 320,000 clones, roughly 84% of which are singletons. The treatment: around 19 received Ad26.COV2.S at low or high dose, single or two shots; five or six received placebo; per-sample allocation not given. The samples date from day 63 after the first vaccine or placebo injection. The source was peripheral blood, collected in a trial of Ad26.COV2.S vaccine versus placebo. Every receptor here comes from a person between 18 and 60 years old who received the Ad26.COV2.S COVID-19 vaccine or a placebo.

The V and J genes are TRBV7-2 and TRBJ1-3; a possible D gene is TRBD1 (5 bases). The V and J ends lost 1 base and 1 base respectively, with 17 bases between them. Germline assignment: CDR1 SGHTA and CDR2 FQGNSA. The CDR3 consists of 18 residues. CDR3 in DNA: TGTGCCAGCAGCTTAGTAGTTCGACAGATAGGGTCTGGAAACACCATATATTTT. It encodes CASSLVVRQIGSGNTIYF.

The V and J genes are TRBV5-1 and TRBJ2-2; no clear D gene. Trimming left V 2 bases short and J 7 bases short, with 3 bases between. This CDR3 region has 11 residues. Germline-derived CDR1 and CDR2 are SGHRS and YFSETQ. CDR3 amino acids: CASSFDGELFF. DNA of the CDR3: TGCGCCAGCAGCTTCGACGGGGAGCTGTTTTTT.

With respect to this clone: Other DNA sequences in this sample translate to the same CDR3. CDR3 DNA sequence: TGTGCCAGCAGCCAAGCTACTGAAGCTTTCTTT. Amino acids: CASSQATEAFF. This chain joins TRBV3-1 (or the pseudogene TRBV3-2) and TRBJ1-1; D unresolved. CDR3 length equals 11 residues. CDR1 and CDR2 (germline): LGHDT, YNNKEL (reference sequence). Trimming cost V 1 base and J 5 bases, with 2 bases left between them.

This clone has more than one count but fewer than ten. Germline and junction disagree at one end, which may indicate a read error. The rearrangement uses TRBV7-6 and TRBJ2-5; TRBD1 might be the D (5 bases). The germline V gene encodes CDR1 SGHVS and CDR2 FNYEAQ. CDR3 size: 14 residues. The CDR3 is CDSRKDRNKETQYF. In DNA form, the CDR3 reads TGCGACAGTAGGAAAGACAGAAACAAGGAGACCCAGTACTTC.

V usage is TRBV3-1 (or the pseudogene TRBV3-2) and J usage is TRBJ2-5; D is tentatively TRBD1 or TRBD2 (5 bases each). V gave up 4 bases and J gave up 14 bases, with 23 bases separating them. This CDR3 has 14 amino acids. CDR1 is LGHDT, CDR2 YNNKEL, per germline (reference sequence). In DNA form, the CDR3 reads TGTGCCAGCAGCCTTTTACCCTGGGGGACGACCTCCTACTTC. It is translated as CASSLLPWGTTSYF.